The 21 T cell receptor beta chains below all came from one sample that was sequenced in a study of blood T cell repertoires in COVID-19. Here immunoSEQ multiplex PCR was the method, and the copy in TCRdb shows in-frame clones only, minus some. The table includes about 150,000 clones, roughly 79% detected once. Sequencing was done on a sample of peripheral blood. These receptors originate from a man aged 45-60 years with active or convalescent COVID-19.

This clone was observed a single time. This chain joins TRBV6-5 and TRBJ1-5; TRBD1 aligns across 7 bases. Germline V CDR1 and CDR2: MNHEY, SVGAGI. V lost 5 bases, J lost 3 bases, and 4 bases stayed unmatched. This CDR3 is built from 14 residues. CDR3 region: CASSRDSYNQPQHF. The CDR3 region has the DNA TGTGCCAGCAGTCGGGACAGCTACAATCAGCCCCAGCATTTT.

The chain combines TRBV21-1 with TRBJ2-3; the table names TRBD2, a call not compared with the DNA. TRBV21-1 is shown as a pseudogene. The CDR3 extends over 16 amino acids. CDR3 amino acids: CASSRSPGLFSNTQYF. CDR3 nucleotide sequence: TGTGCCAGCAGCAGATCGCCGGGACTCTTCTCAAATACGCAGTATTTT.

The V gene is TRBV20-1, the J gene TRBJ2-2; D is perhaps TRBD2 (5 bases). The CDR3 sequence is 16 residues long. V was trimmed by 3 bases and J by 3 bases, leaving 17 bases between them. Germline CDR1 DFQATT, CDR2 SNEGSKA (reference sequence). CDR3: CSASLARRPDTGELFF. CDR3 bases: TGCAGTGCTAGTTTGGCCCGGAGGCCGGACACCGGGGAGCTGTTTTTT.

The V gene is TRBV9, the J gene TRBJ1-1, with 7 positions matching TRBD1. The ends lost 3 bases at V and 2 bases at J; junction bases unmatched: 4. The CDR3 sequence is 14 residues long. Germline V gene sequence: CDR1 SGDLS, CDR2 YYNGEE. The CDR3 protein is CASSARDSNTEAFF. The DNA of the CDR3 is TGTGCCAGCAGCGCCCGGGACAGCAACACTGAAGCTTTCTTT.

The chain links TRBV4-1 to TRBJ2-2; weak D call: TRBD1 (6 bases). V was shortened by 7 bases and J by 6 bases, with 18 bases between the two germline ends. The CDR3 runs 15 residues. CDR1 and CDR2 from the germline V gene are MGHRA and YSYEKL. The CDR3 here is CASNRRGGAAGELFF. CDR3 in DNA: TGCGCCAGCAACAGGAGAGGGGGAGCGGCCGGGGAGCTGTTTTTT.

This clone was observed a few times. The V and J genes are TRBV7-9 and TRBJ2-3; 7 bases agree with TRBD1. CDR1 is SEHNR, CDR2 FQNEAQ, per germline (reference sequence). Trimming took 5 bases from V and 0 from J; bases not matched to a gene: 2. CDR3 length equals 14 residues. The CDR3 region has the DNA TGTGCCAGCAGCCTGGGACAGAGCACAGATACGCAGTATTTT. Translating it yields CASSLGQSTDTQYF.

The rearrangement joins TRBV6-5 to TRBJ1-2; no definite D call. CDR1 is MNHEY and CDR2 is SVGAGI in the germline V gene. This CDR3 is built from 15 residues. Between the trimmed V and J ends, which lost 7 bases and 0 bases, there was a span of 15 bases. CDR3 sequence: CASTPRERTNYGYTF. DNA for the CDR3: TGTGCCAGCACCCCGAGGGAGCGCACTAACTATGGCTACACCTTC.

The chain joins TRBV6-1 to TRBJ2-7, with D possibly matching TRBD1 (6 bases). Germline lookup yields CDR1 MNHNS and CDR2 SASEGT. Trimming took off 0 bases at V and 9 bases at J, with 9 bases between the two ends. The CDR3 has 12 residues. CDR3 in amino acids: CASSEAEGVQYF. The DNA for the CDR3 is TGTGCCAGCAGTGAAGCAGAGGGGGTGCAGTACTTC.

The V and J genes are TRBV27 and TRBJ2-3; tentatively, D is TRBD1 (6 bases). CDR1 and CDR2 (germline): MNHEY, SMNVEV (reference sequence). CDR3 length: 14 amino acids. V was cut by 4 bases and J by 5 bases, with 13 bases left in between. In DNA, the CDR3 is TGTGCCAGCAGTTCTCAACAGGGTTTAGATACGCAGTATTTT. This gives the protein CASSSQQGLDTQYF.

This chain uses TRBV7-9 with TRBJ2-3; 14 bases match TRBD2. The CDR3 runs 17 residues. The germline V gene encodes CDR1 SEHNR and CDR2 FQNEAQ (reference sequence). Trimming removed 6 bases from V and 4 bases from J; junction bases left unmatched: 9. CDR3 nucleotide sequence: TGTGCCAGCAGTCCGACTAGCGGGAGGGCCAACGCAGATACGCAGTATTTT. This encodes CASSPTSGRANADTQYF. Supplemented by reference TRBV7-9 and TRBJ2-3, the full variable domain reads DTGVSQNPRHKITKRGQNVTFRCDPISEHNRLYWYRQTLGQGPEFLTYFQNEAQLEKSRLLSDRFSAERPKGSFSTLEIQRTEQGDSAMYLCASSPTSGRANADTQYFGPGTRLTVL.

This chain links TRBV27 with TRBJ1-1; TRBD1 is a possible D gene (5 bases). Deletions cut 1 base from V and 2 bases from J, with 8 bases between. The CDR3 runs to 14 residues. Germline CDR1 MNHEY, CDR2 SMNVEV (reference sequence). The chain's CDR3 is CASSLFTGNTEAFF. CDR3 bases: TGTGCCAGCAGTTTATTCACAGGTAACACTGAAGCTTTCTTT.

This clone was detected only a few times. The chain couples TRBV15 to TRBJ2-7; a weak D match, TRBD1 (5 bases). V was cut by 0 bases and J by 4 bases, with 13 bases left in between. Germline values: CDR1 LNHNV, CDR2 YYDKDF (reference sequence). The CDR3 sequence is 15 residues long. CDR3 loop: CATSRDVGRLYEQYF. CDR3 nucleotides: TGTGCCACCAGCAGAGATGTGGGGCGCCTTTACGAGCAGTACTTC. The variable domain in full, with the rest retrieved from reference TRBV15 and TRBJ2-7, is DAMVIQNPRYQVTQFGKPVTLSCSQTLNHNVMYWYQQKSSQAPKLLFHYYDKDFNNEADTPDNFQSRRPNTSFCFLDIRSPGLGDTAMYLCATSRDVGRLYEQYFGPGTRLTVT.

The chain uses TRBV29-1 and TRBJ1-5; D perhaps matches TRBD1 (6 bases). The CDR3 length is 15 residues. The germline CDR1 and CDR2 sequences are SQVTM and ANQGSEA. V lost 6 bases and J lost 1, with 16 bases in between. In DNA form, the CDR3 reads TGCAGCGTACTCGGGGACACCACGAGCAATCAGCCCCAGCATTTT. Its protein is CSVLGDTTSNQPQHF.

The V and J genes are TRBV28 and TRBJ2-1; 11 bases agree with TRBD2. Losses at the gene ends were 7 bases for V and 8 bases for J; bases not matched to a gene: 4. In germline, CDR1 is MDHEN, CDR2 SYDVKM. This CDR3 has 13 amino acids. CDR3 coding DNA: TGTGCCAGCAACCTAGCGGGAGGCTATGAGCAGTTCTTC. Translated, it gives CASNLAGGYEQFF.

This clone was counted a single time. V and J are TRBV15 and TRBJ2-3, with TRBD2 matching over 12 bases. V lost 0 bases, J lost 5 bases, and 6 bases stayed unmatched. In germline, CDR1 is LNHNV, CDR2 YYDKDF (reference sequence). This CDR3 is built from 17 residues. CDR3 DNA: TGTGCCACCAGCAGAGATCCCACTAGCGGGAGGAGAGATACGCAGTATTTT. Its protein is CATSRDPTSGRRDTQYF.

The chain is built from TRBV24-1 and TRBJ1-1; maybe TRBD1 (6 bases). From germline, CDR1 is KGHDR and CDR2 SFDVKD. V was clipped by 5 bases and J by 0 bases, with 12 bases between them. The CDR3 loop spans 15 amino acids. The CDR3 here is CATSAGGRMNTEAFF. The CDR3 DNA reads TGTGCCACCAGTGCGGGGGGCCGAATGAACACTGAAGCTTTCTTT.

The CDR3 DNA sequence: TGTGCCAGCCTCCCCCCAGGTGGGAATGAGCAGTTCTTC. As protein: CASLPPGGNEQFF. V gene TRBV28 combines with J gene TRBJ2-1, with unresolved D. This CDR3 spans 13 amino acids. Germline values: CDR1 MDHEN, CDR2 SYDVKM. V was cut by 8 bases and J by 7 bases, with 15 bases left in between.

The V call is TRBV11-1, the J call TRBJ2-1; tentative D call: TRBD2 (5 bases). The CDR3 contains 16 residues. In germline, CDR1 is SGHAT, CDR2 FQDESV (reference sequence). V was clipped by 1 base and J by 7 bases, with 17 bases between them. The CDR3 region is CASSLVASPFTNEQFF. The CDR3 region has the DNA TGTGCCAGCAGCTTAGTAGCTAGCCCCTTTACTAATGAGCAGTTCTTC.

Concerning this clone: Other DNA sequences in this specimen translate into the identical CDR3. The chain combines TRBV3-1 (or the pseudogene TRBV3-2) with TRBJ2-5; 14 nucleotides line up with TRBD2. Trimming at V came to 1 base and at J to 5 bases, leaving 6 bases not matched to a gene. The CDR3 consists of 17 residues. The germline CDR1 and CDR2 sequences are LGHDT and YNNKEL (reference sequence). Here the CDR3 DNA reads TGTGCCAGCAGCCAAGGGTCCGGGACTAGCGGGAGTGAGACCCAGTACTTC. Residues: CASSQGSGTSGSETQYF.

This chain joins TRBV5-1 and TRBJ2-3, with 11 bases identical to TRBD1. The CDR3 extends over 15 amino acids. Trimming removed 4 bases from V and 1 base from J; junction bases left unmatched: 2. Germline V gene data show CDR1 as SGHRS and CDR2 as YFSETQ. The CDR3 loop is CASSQGQGGTDTQYF. CDR3 nucleotides: TGCGCCAGCAGCCAGGGACAGGGGGGCACAGATACGCAGTATTTT.

Details on this clone: A much larger clone lies a single base off, so this may be a read error. V and J are TRBV27 and TRBJ1-3; TRBD1 matches at 9 bases. The CDR3 sequence is 17 residues long. From germline, CDR1 is MNHEY and CDR2 SMNVEV (reference sequence). CDR3 nucleotide sequence: TGTGCCAGCAGTTTATCGGGACAGGGATACGCCGGAAACATCATATATTTT. Translation gives CASSLSGQGYAGNIIYF.